This T cell receptor (beta chain) was observed in a study of cytomegalovirus exposure and HLA in healthy donors. The CDR3 loop spans 15 amino acids. Germline assignment: CDR1 SSHAT and CDR2 FNYEAQ (reference sequence). On this clone: One end of the junction varies from germline; a read error may be responsible.

PCR employed 60 Vbeta and 13 Jbeta primers. Profiled with immunoSEQ multiplex PCR; TCRdb holds only in-frame clones, not every one. Among approximately 200,000 clones listed, more than 70% were seen once. This chain links TRBV7-7 with TRBJ2-5; 9 positions agree with TRBD2. The source of this sequence is a young man in good health and CMV-seropositive. Sequencing was performed on PBMCs. This chain's CDR3 is CASSPGAGGRETQYF. CDR3 DNA: TGTGCTAGCAGCCCAGGAGCGGGAGGAAGGGAGACCCAGTACTTC.